The 11 T cell receptor beta chains given below trace back to one sample, sequenced in a study of blood T cell repertoires in COVID-19. Data came from immunoSEQ multiplex PCR; TCRdb stores just in-frame clones and leaves some out. The data contain around 200,000 clones, 75% to 85% of them singletons. The source material was peripheral blood. All receptors derive from a woman aged 30 to 39 with COVID-19, enrolled during active disease.

The V and J genes are TRBV5-6 and TRBJ2-1, with a weak D call TRBD1 (5 bases). The CDR3 consists of 16 residues. Trimming took 3 bases from V and 3 from J, leaving 16 bases between them. Per germline, CDR1 SGHDT and CDR2 YYEEEE. The CDR3 DNA sequence: TGTGCCAGCAGCTCCGTGCTCCGCAGGGACTACAATGAGCAGTTCTTC. It is translated as CASSSVLRRDYNEQFF.

The V and J genes are TRBV5-4 and TRBJ2-1; TRBD2 agrees at 8 bases. J gave up 0 bases and V 6 bases, and 5 bases lay outside the gene matches. This CDR3 spans 15 amino acids. Germline CDR1 is SGHNT and CDR2 is YYREEE (reference sequence). Written as DNA, the CDR3 is TGTGCCAGCAAGCGGGAGTTGAGCTCCTACAATGAGCAGTTCTTC. Its protein is CASKRELSSYNEQFF.

This clone was counted a few times. J is TRBJ2-1 and V is TRBV24-1; 9 nucleotides align to TRBD2. Germline lookup yields CDR1 KGHDR and CDR2 SFDVKD. The CDR3 is 16 amino acids. J gave up 4 bases and V 2 bases, and 5 bases lay outside the gene matches. The CDR3 sequence: CATSDSSGKSYNEQFF. The DNA for the CDR3 is TGTGCCACCAGTGATTCTAGCGGGAAGTCTTACAATGAGCAGTTCTTC.

V usage is TRBV11-2 and J usage is TRBJ2-5, with 7 positions matching TRBD2. Germline CDR1 reads SGHAT; CDR2 reads FQNNGV. The length of the CDR3 is 17 residues. V was clipped by 3 bases and J by 3 bases; unmatched bases: 13. The CDR3 loop reads CASSFDPLILAEETQYF. CDR3 DNA sequence: TGTGCCAGCAGCTTTGACCCCCTAATCCTAGCGGAAGAGACCCAGTACTTC.

The chain combines TRBV5-1 with TRBJ2-1, with TRBD2 identical over 9 bases. The CDR3 contains 15 residues. CDR1 is SGHRS and CDR2 is YFSETQ in the germline V gene. V shed 1 base, J shed 5 bases, and the junction held 4 bases outside the gene matches. The CDR3 loop is CASSLSLAGNNEQFF. CDR3 bases: TGCGCCAGCAGCTTGAGTCTAGCGGGGAACAATGAGCAGTTCTTC.

The J gene is TRBJ2-5, the V gene TRBV2; possible D gene TRBD2, 6 bases. V dropped 8 bases and J dropped 9 bases, with 19 bases sitting between them. CDR1 is SNHLY, CDR2 FYNNEI, per germline. The length of the CDR3 is 13 residues. The CDR3 loop is CASWAGPVGAQYF. The CDR3 nucleotides read TGTGCCAGCTGGGCGGGGCCGGTCGGTGCCCAGTACTTC.

The chain uses TRBV20-1 and TRBJ2-4; D unclear. The CDR3 length is 12 residues. Germline V gene data show CDR1 as DFQATT and CDR2 as SNEGSKA (reference sequence). V was clipped by 3 bases and J by 8 bases, with 11 bases between them. In nucleotides, the CDR3 is TGCAGTGCTAGTGGTGCGGTGGACATTCAGTACTTC. Translation: CSASGAVDIQYF.

The chain couples TRBV3-1 (or the pseudogene TRBV3-2) to TRBJ1-6; 9 bases are a match to TRBD1. Germline lookup yields CDR1 LGHDT and CDR2 YNNKEL (reference sequence). The CDR3 consists of 16 residues. V was pared by 4 bases and J by 4 bases, with 5 bases of the junction left unmatched. The CDR3 loop is CASSRDRAHYNSPLHF. The DNA of the CDR3 is TGTGCCAGCAGCCGGGACAGGGCTCATTATAATTCACCCCTCCACTTT.

V gene TRBV19 combines with J gene TRBJ2-7; 9 bases line up with TRBD1. Trimming at V came to 3 bases and at J to 6 bases, leaving 6 bases not matched to a gene. The CDR3 runs 14 residues. Germline values: CDR1 LNHDA, CDR2 SQIVND (reference sequence). The chain's CDR3 is CASSMGQGLGEQYF. The DNA for the CDR3 is TGTGCCAGTAGTATGGGACAGGGCTTAGGCGAGCAGTACTTC.

The chain couples TRBV11-1 to TRBJ2-5, with 7 bases aligning to TRBD2. This CDR3 is built from 14 residues. J was trimmed by 5 bases and V by 2 bases; bases with no gene match: 5. Germline values: CDR1 SGHAT, CDR2 FQDESV (reference sequence). The CDR3 is CASSLSGVTETQYF. The CDR3 nucleotides read TGTGCCAGCAGCTTAAGCGGGGTCACGGAGACCCAGTACTTC.

The CDR3: CASSAWTVGNEQFF. In nucleotides, the CDR3 is TGTGCCAGCAGCGCCTGGACTGTTGGGAATGAGCAGTTCTTC. The chain couples TRBV7-2 to TRBJ2-1, with D perhaps matching TRBD2 (5 bases). The V end lost 5 bases, the J end lost 7 bases, and 15 bases lay between the germline ends. The CDR3 consists of 14 residues. Germline assignment: CDR1 SGHTA and CDR2 FQGNSA.